A single sample is the source of the 9 T cell receptor beta chains below, sequenced in a study of T cell responses to AZD1222 COVID-19 vaccine. Some clones are missing from TCRdb's copy, which holds only in-frame ones; the method was immunoSEQ multiplex PCR. The data show approximately 210,000 clones, roughly 92% seen once. This specimen was peripheral blood, taken 28 days after the second AZD1222 dose. The receptors were sampled from an adult who received the AZD1222 COVID-19 vaccine.

This sequence joins TRBV11-2 and TRBJ2-5, with no clear D. Germline assignment: CDR1 SGHAT and CDR2 FQNNGV. Trimming took off 1 base at V and 0 bases at J, with 3 bases between the two ends. CDR3 length: 13 residues. CDR3 sequence (DNA): TGTGCCAGCAGCTTAGTATACCAAGAGACCCAGTACTTC. Amino acids: CASSLVYQETQYF.

The rearrangement uses TRBV19 and TRBJ1-5; possibly TRBD1 for D (6 bases). Trimming removed 2 bases from V and 4 bases from J, with 21 bases in between. The length of the CDR3 is 18 residues. Germline V gives CDR1 LNHDA, CDR2 SQIVND (reference sequence). CDR3 amino acids: CASSIPGAIEGTNQPQHF. The CDR3 bases are TGTGCCAGTAGTATACCAGGTGCGATTGAGGGGACAAATCAGCCCCAGCATTTT.

The chain combines TRBV6-5 with TRBJ1-4; no clear D. Trimming took 7 bases from V and 1 from J, leaving 13 bases between them. The CDR3 is 15 residues long. Germline V gene sequence: CDR1 MNHEY, CDR2 SVGAGI. This chain's CDR3 is CASTSGGETNEKLFF. CDR3 sequence (DNA): TGTGCCAGCACCTCTGGCGGGGAAACTAATGAAAAACTGTTTTTT.

This sequence joins TRBV19 and TRBJ2-5, with D maybe TRBD1 (7 bases). The CDR3 consists of 14 residues. Germline V lookup: CDR1 LNHDA, CDR2 SQIVND (reference sequence). Trimming removed 4 bases at V and 7 bases at J, with 16 bases between. CDR3 amino acids: CASSTQGGRGTQYF. Here the CDR3 DNA reads TGTGCCAGTAGTACCCAGGGGGGTAGGGGGACCCAGTACTTC.

The chain couples TRBV7-9 to TRBJ2-7; D might be TRBD2 (6 bases). Germline assignment: CDR1 SEHNR and CDR2 FQNEAQ (reference sequence). The CDR3 length is 12 residues. V lost 5 bases and J lost 6, with 11 bases in between. The chain's CDR3 is CASSPRLGEQYF. The CDR3 region has the DNA TGTGCCAGCAGCCCAAGACTAGGCGAGCAGTACTTC. The full variable domain, with the rest looked up from reference TRBV7-9 and TRBJ2-7, is DTGVSQNPRHKITKRGQNVTFRCDPISEHNRLYWYRQTLGQGPEFLTYFQNEAQLEKSRLLSDRFSAERPKGSFSTLEIQRTEQGDSAMYLCASSPRLGEQYFGPGTRLTVT.

The V call is TRBV11-3, the J call TRBJ2-1, with TRBD1 identical over 10 bases. The CDR3 runs to 15 residues. The germline CDR1 and CDR2 sequences are SGHNT and YENEEA. Trimming took 5 bases from V and 6 from J; bases not matched to a gene: 7. DNA of the CDR3: TGTGCCAGCAGCGCACCGGGACAGGGGTCCAATGAGCAGTTCTTC. It is translated as CASSAPGQGSNEQFF. Filled out from reference TRBV11-3 and TRBJ2-1, the complete variable domain reads EAGVVQSPRYKIIEKKQPVAFWCNPISGHNTLYWYLQNLGQGPELLIRYENEEAVDDSQLPKDRFSAERLKGVDSTLKIQPAELGDSAVYLCASSAPGQGSNEQFFGPGTRLTVL.

This clone was seen a few times. The chain links TRBV15 to TRBJ2-3, with 8 bases matching TRBD2. The CDR3 loop spans 16 amino acids. CDR1 is LNHNV, CDR2 YYDKDF, per germline (reference sequence). J was trimmed by 2 bases and V by 3 bases; bases with no gene match: 7. Written as DNA, the CDR3 is TGTGCCACCAGCAGCGGACTAGCCGTGAACACAGATACGCAGTATTTT. Translated, it gives CATSSGLAVNTDTQYF. The full variable domain, rest sourced from reference TRBV15 and TRBJ2-3, is DAMVIQNPRYQVTQFGKPVTLSCSQTLNHNVMYWYQQKSSQAPKLLFHYYDKDFNNEADTPDNFQSRRPNTSFCFLDIRSPGLGDTAMYLCATSSGLAVNTDTQYFGPGTRLTVL.

The chain carries TRBV11-2 and TRBJ2-4; D possibly uses TRBD1 or TRBD2 (5 bases each). The V gene lost 5 bases and the J gene lost 0 bases, with 14 bases spanning the gap. CDR1 SGHAT and CDR2 FQNNGV come from the germline V gene. The CDR3 covers 16 residues. The CDR3 DNA reads as TGTGCCAGCAGCCTCGGGGCCCCTCCAGCCAAAAACATTCAGTACTTC. It specifies CASSLGAPPAKNIQYF.

This clone was seen only once. The V gene is TRBV28, the J gene TRBJ2-7, with TRBD1 matching over 8 bases. CDR1 is MDHEN and CDR2 is SYDVKM in the germline V gene. CDR3 size: 15 residues. V shed 3 bases, J shed 3 bases, and the junction held 7 bases outside the gene matches. In nucleotides, the CDR3 is TGTGCCAGCAGTTTTCTACAGGGGGTGTACTACGAGCAGTACTTC. This codes for CASSFLQGVYYEQYF.